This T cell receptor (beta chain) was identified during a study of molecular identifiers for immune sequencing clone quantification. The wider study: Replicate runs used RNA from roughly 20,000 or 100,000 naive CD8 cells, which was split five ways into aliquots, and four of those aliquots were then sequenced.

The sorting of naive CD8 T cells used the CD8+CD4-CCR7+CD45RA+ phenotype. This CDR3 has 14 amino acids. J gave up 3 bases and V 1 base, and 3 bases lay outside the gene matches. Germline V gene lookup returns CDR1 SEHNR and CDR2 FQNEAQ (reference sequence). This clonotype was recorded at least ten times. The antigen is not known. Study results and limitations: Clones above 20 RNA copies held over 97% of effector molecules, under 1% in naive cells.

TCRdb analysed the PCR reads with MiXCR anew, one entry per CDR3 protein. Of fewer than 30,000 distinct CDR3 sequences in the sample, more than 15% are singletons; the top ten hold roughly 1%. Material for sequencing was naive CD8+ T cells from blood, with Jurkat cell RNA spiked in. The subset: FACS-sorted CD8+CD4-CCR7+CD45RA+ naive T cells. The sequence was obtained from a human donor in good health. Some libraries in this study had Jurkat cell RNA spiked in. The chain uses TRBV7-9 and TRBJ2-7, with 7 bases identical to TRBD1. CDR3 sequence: CASSLGRGYYEQYF. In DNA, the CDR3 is TGTGCCAGCAGCTTAGGCAGGGGGTACTACGAGCAGTACTTC.